Shown below are 3 T cell receptor beta chains from a single sample sequenced in a study of response to subunit inactivated influenza vaccine. One entry per CDR3 protein results from TCRdb running MiXCR on the RT-PCR reads. The sample carries about 160,000 distinct CDR3 sequences, about a tenth recorded once. The sequenced sample was non-naive T cells sorted from PBMCs, obtained 45 days after vaccination. The receptors here all came from a man aged 50-60 years who received an inactivated influenza vaccine.

This clonotype was seen repeatedly, ten times or more. The CDR3 coding sequence is TGTGCCAGCAGCTTAGCGTCGGGGCTAGGGAGCGAGCAGTACTTC. This translates into CASSLASGLGSEQYF. The chain joins TRBV7-9 to TRBJ2-7, with D perhaps given as TRBD1 or TRBD2 (5 bases each). CDR1 and CDR2 (germline): SEHNR, FQNEAQ (reference sequence). This CDR3 spans 15 amino acids. V was pared by 0 bases and J by 6 bases, with 15 bases between.

This clonotype occurred a few times. The J gene is TRBJ2-1, the V gene TRBV12-3 or TRBV12-4; D remains ambiguous. The CDR3 extends over 12 amino acids. V was cut by 6 bases and J by 3 bases, with 6 bases left in between. The CDR3 protein is CASRVGYNEQFF. CDR3 sequence (DNA): TGTGCCAGCAGGGTAGGCTACAATGAGCAGTTCTTC.

The chain employs TRBV18 and TRBJ2-7; D remains ambiguous. The CDR3 has 13 residues. The V end lost 2 bases, the J end lost 8 bases, and 13 bases lay between the germline ends. The germline CDR1 and CDR2 sequences are KGHSH and LQKENI. The CDR3, as DNA: TGTGCCAGCTCACCAGGGCGTTCCGAACAGCAGTACTTC. The encoded protein is CASSPGRSEQQYF.